This TCR beta chain appears in the sequencing data of a study of cytotoxic CD8 clonotypes in ibrutinib-treated CLL (dated by TCRdb to about 2021). General notes on the study: The cohort was composed of about a dozen relapsed/refractory and roughly 16 treatment-naive patients; IGHV unmutated status was identified in 17 to 18 patients. Cryopreserved peripheral blood mononuclear cells were collected before treatment, at response, and at either disease progression or sustained remission. Responses were partial in approximately 24 patients and complete in 2; after median approximately 5.5 years follow-up, about 14 stayed in remission and roughly twelve progressed. The response samples were drawn at a median of roughly twelve months into treatment, with a range of about 6 to 36 months. Longitudinal samples were available for about 30% of the roughly 86 trial participants. On average, each sample yielded 255,043 productive templates and roughly 95,000 productive rearrangements. Overall study outcomes, separate from this receptor: Clonality rose at ibrutinib response, remained stable during sustained remission, and dropped back toward baseline at progression. Public clonotypes were found to be uncommon and were observed to contract or remain stable during treatment; the increase in clonality was shown to reflect expansion of private clonotypes at ibrutinib response. Sustained-remission and progressing patients did not have matched sampling times, and lymph node repertoires were not examined. At baseline, clonality was higher than in age-matched healthy donors and showed a strong correlation with circulating CD8+ T-cell counts.

Trimming leaves V shorter by 2 bases and J shorter by 4 bases, with the junction holding 1 base beyond the gene matches. Including the terminal cysteine and phenylalanine, the CDR3 comprises 15 residues. CDR3 DNA is the only sequence kept; it has 45 bases, read in frame from the first base. Reading the germline V gene gives CDR1 SGHRS and CDR2 YFSETQ. Note on this clone: This receptor's antigen is unknown. Within one base of it there is no much larger clone, and no base qualities were kept.

For TCR beta library preparation, approximately 2.2 micrograms of genomic DNA were isolated from cryopreserved PBMCs. Longitudinal blood samples from CLL patients receiving ibrutinib monotherapy were subjected to high-throughput TCR beta sequencing. Patients were enrolled in a phase 2 open-label single-center ibrutinib monotherapy trial. A MiSeq instrument was used for deep resolution sequencing, which targeted depths ranging from 1 in 1 million up to 1 in 200,000 T cells, with coverage averaging 10x for each clonotype. The immunoSEQ hsTCRB Kit was used to generate TCR beta libraries. As for the authors' bioinformatics: ImmunoSEQ Data Assistant and ImmunoSEQ Analyzer were used for data analysis, and V, D and J genes were assigned according to IMGT definitions. Clonality, which ranges from 0 to 1, was calculated by subtracting the normalized Shannon entropy of productive rearrangement frequencies from one. Only overrepresented clonotypes making up at least 0.05% of the repertoire of each patient were included in the public clonotype analysis. About a dozen age-matched healthy donor repertoires from immuneACCESS served as clonality controls. The source is immuneACCESS, and TCRdb retained only in-frame sequences with V and J called. Part of the clones is not carried over; for the studies checked, unresolved V genes explain less than half of this, and the remainder is unexplained. For V, J and clone size, that table is used; D and trimming come from the DNA. For this sample there are some 310,000 clones; more than 65% appear just once. The ten most abundant clones make up more than 6% of the sample.

This receptor chain uses TRBV5-1 and TRBJ2-7; the junction holds 15 bases that match TRBD2. The clonotype originates from a human donor with chronic lymphocytic leukemia. This sample comprised PBMCs, obtained before ibrutinib treatment. The nucleotide sequence is given as TGCGCCAGCAGCTTCGGACTAGCGGGAGGGTACGAGCAGTACTTC. Its coded protein is CASSFGLAGGYEQYF.